What follows is one TCR beta chain and its context. Time point defined: blood from clinic visit 5 months post-surgery; TSC patient then seizure free. Profiled with immunoSEQ multiplex PCR; TCRdb holds only in-frame clones, not every one. The sample carries about 340,000 clones, roughly 93% recorded once. This entry is derived from a study of brain T cells in children with intractable seizures. The clonotype originates from a boy younger than two with tuberous sclerosis and intractable seizures. The specimen was peripheral blood, collected more than 4 months after surgery.

This chain's CDR3 is CASSRGRETQYF. Here the CDR3 DNA reads TGTGCCAGTAGTCGGGGAAGAGAGACCCAGTACTTC. The rearrangement uses TRBV19 and TRBJ2-5; tentative D call: TRBD2 (5 bases). Germline V gives CDR1 LNHDA, CDR2 SQIVND (reference sequence). This CDR3 has 12 amino acids. The germline V and J ends were trimmed by 5 bases and 4 bases, with 8 bases remaining between them.